One and the same sample provided the 17 T cell receptor beta chains below, sequenced in a study of blood T cell repertoires in COVID-19. Profiling relied on immunoSEQ multiplex PCR, and the TCRdb table lists in-frame clones only, not all of them. The sample comprises about 98,000 clones, 84% of which are singletons, and roughly 4% rests with the top ten. Specimen: peripheral blood. All receptors come from a human donor in a cohort sampled during active COVID-19.

The V call is TRBV5-1, the J call TRBJ1-5; 7 nucleotides line up with TRBD1. The germline V gene encodes CDR1 SGHRS and CDR2 YFSETQ. The CDR3 runs to 15 residues. The junction had 6 bases not matched to a gene; V was cut back by 0 bases and J by 6 bases. The CDR3 reads CASSLGTGAGQPQHF. Here the CDR3 DNA reads TGCGCCAGCAGCTTGGGAACAGGGGCAGGTCAGCCCCAGCATTTT.

This chain's CDR3 is CASSQQGGTEAFF. CDR3 DNA: TGCGCCAGCAGCCAACAGGGGGGGACTGAAGCTTTCTTT. The gene calls are TRBV5-1 and TRBJ1-1; 8 positions match TRBD1. Germline lookup yields CDR1 SGHRS and CDR2 YFSETQ. The CDR3 loop spans 13 amino acids. The J segment lost 5 bases and the V segment lost 4 bases, leaving 4 bases of the junction unmatched.

The chain employs TRBV19 and TRBJ1-4; 7 bases are shared with TRBD1. The CDR3 sequence is 14 residues long. Germline CDR1 LNHDA, CDR2 SQIVND (reference sequence). V lost 6 bases to trimming and J lost 4 bases; unmatched junction nucleotides: 5. CDR3: CASSTGTVNEKLFF. In DNA, the CDR3 is TGTGCCAGTAGCACCGGGACAGTTAATGAAAAACTGTTTTTT.

This sequence joins TRBV7-9 and TRBJ1-4; D possibly corresponds to TRBD1 (6 bases). The V end lost 5 bases, the J end lost 7 bases, and 14 bases lay between the germline ends. This CDR3 is built from 14 residues. The germline CDR1 and CDR2 sequences are SEHNR and FQNEAQ (reference sequence). CDR3 DNA: TGTGCCAGCAGCCGACAACAGGGCAGTGAAAAACTGTTTTTT. Translated: CASSRQQGSEKLFF.

This chain joins TRBV2 and TRBJ2-1; TRBD2 matches 9 bases. Trimming at V came to 6 bases and at J to 5 bases, leaving 8 bases not matched to a gene. The CDR3 loop spans 15 amino acids. Germline V CDR1 and CDR2: SNHLY, FYNNEI. CDR3 sequence reads: CASRFMAGGNNEQFF. The CDR3 nucleotides read TGTGCCAGCAGATTCATGGCGGGGGGGAACAATGAGCAGTTCTTC. The full variable domain, rest sourced from reference TRBV2 and TRBJ2-1, is EPEVTQTPSHQVTQMGQEVILRCVPISNHLYFYWYRQILGQKVEFLVSFYNNEISEKSEIFDDQFSVERPDGSNFTLKIRSTKLEDSAMYFCASRFMAGGNNEQFFGPGTRLTVL.

This chain links TRBV27 with TRBJ2-7; TRBD1 matches 8 bases. Germline V CDR1 and CDR2: MNHEY, SMNVEV (reference sequence). CDR3 length: 12 residues. J lost 8 bases, V lost 5 bases, and 5 bases had no gene match. The CDR3: CASSRDRWKQYF. The CDR3 bases are TGTGCCAGCAGTAGGGACAGGTGGAAGCAGTACTTC.

This chain uses TRBV7-9 with TRBJ2-5, with D possibly TRBD1 on 5 matching bases. Germline V gene lookup returns CDR1 SEHNR and CDR2 FQNEAQ (reference sequence). Trimming cost V 3 bases and J 3 bases, with 8 bases left between them. The CDR3 covers 13 residues. As DNA, the CDR3 is TGTGCCAGCAGCTTTAGCAGGGAAGAGACCCAGTACTTC. Amino acid sequence: CASSFSREETQYF.

This sequence joins TRBV9 and TRBJ1-6; D gene ambiguous. The germline V gene encodes CDR1 SGDLS and CDR2 YYNGEE. V gave up 0 bases and J gave up 7 bases, with 14 bases separating them. The CDR3 length is 16 residues. Written as DNA, the CDR3 is TGTGCCAGCAGCGTAGCGGGTGCTGGAGGGAATTCACCCCTCCACTTT. It yields the protein CASSVAGAGGNSPLHF.

The CDR3 DNA sequence: TGTGCCAGCAGTTTAGATGTTCTTACGGCAGGGCGGTACTTC. It yields the protein CASSLDVLTAGRYF. This chain joins TRBV27 and TRBJ2-7, with D possibly matching TRBD1 (5 bases). Germline-derived CDR1 and CDR2 are MNHEY and SMNVEV (reference sequence). The CDR3 covers 14 residues. V lost 2 bases and J 12 bases, leaving 20 bases between the germline ends.

The chain carries TRBV6-5 and TRBJ2-7; 7 bases fit TRBD1. V lost 2 bases to trimming and J lost 5 bases; unmatched junction nucleotides: 9. The CDR3 extends over 15 amino acids. In germline, CDR1 is MNHEY, CDR2 SVGAGI. CDR3 sequence: CASSYTRQGGNEQYF. DNA for the CDR3: TGTGCCAGCAGTTACACCCGACAGGGTGGTAACGAGCAGTACTTC.

The chain carries TRBV7-3 and TRBJ2-3, with 7 bases that match TRBD2. CDR3 length equals 15 residues. The ends lost 0 bases at V and 0 bases at J; junction bases unmatched: 0. Germline CDR1 SGHTA, CDR2 FQGTGA. The CDR3, as DNA: TGTGCCAGCAGCTTAACTAGCGGGAGCACAGATACGCAGTATTTT. Translation gives CASSLTSGSTDTQYF.

This clone appeared a few times. The chain combines TRBV5-6 with TRBJ1-4; D is unclear. The CDR3 loop spans 14 amino acids. V shed 0 bases and J shed 4 bases, with 7 bases lying between them. Germline-derived CDR1 and CDR2 are SGHDT and YYEEEE. CDR3 nucleotides: TGTGCCAGCAGCTTGGCAGGTATTAATGAAAAACTGTTTTTT. Translation: CASSLAGINEKLFF. Full variable domain (remainder filled in from reference TRBV5-6 and TRBJ1-4): DAGVTQSPTHLIKTRGQQVTLRCSPKSGHDTVSWYQQALGQGPQFIFQYYEEEERQRGNFPDRFSGHQFPNYSSELNVNALLLGDSALYLCASSLAGINEKLFFGSGTQLSVL.

The gene calls are TRBV5-5 and TRBJ1-2, with 8 positions matching TRBD1. This CDR3 comprises 17 residues. Germline V gene sequence: CDR1 SGHKS, CDR2 YYEKEE (reference sequence). Trimming cost V 4 bases and J 0 bases; bases outside gene matches: 11. The CDR3 sequence: CASSLQIRDRSNYGYTF. The CDR3 region has the DNA TGTGCCAGCAGCCTTCAGATCCGGGACAGGTCTAACTATGGCTACACCTTC. Drawing the rest from reference TRBV5-5 and TRBJ1-2, the complete variable domain is DAGVTQSPTHLIKTRGQQVTLRCSPISGHKSVSWYQQVLGQGPQFIFQYYEKEERGRGNFPDRFSARQFPNYSSELNVNALLLGDSALYLCASSLQIRDRSNYGYTFGSGTRLTVV.

This clone showed up just once. The chain's CDR3 is CASSIRTGDGYTF. CDR3 in DNA: TGTGCCAGTAGTATCAGGACAGGGGATGGCTACACCTTC. The genes are TRBV19 and TRBJ1-2, with 9 bases aligning to TRBD1. The CDR3 covers 13 residues. V shed 3 bases, J shed 6 bases, and the junction held 2 bases outside the gene matches. CDR1 and CDR2 (germline): LNHDA, SQIVND (reference sequence).

This chain links TRBV7-2 with TRBJ2-1; TRBD2 agrees at 12 bases. CDR1 SGHTA and CDR2 FQGNSA come from the germline V gene. V lost 4 bases and J lost 9; bases outside the gene matches: 7. CDR3 length equals 15 residues. CDR3 protein: CASSSLAGGPGEQFF. The CDR3 region has the DNA TGTGCCAGCAGCTCCCTAGCGGGGGGGCCGGGTGAGCAGTTCTTC.

This clone was seen more than once but under ten times. The V call is TRBV6-6, the J call TRBJ2-1; possible D gene TRBD2, 6 bases. Germline V gives CDR1 MNHNY, CDR2 SVGAGI (reference sequence). The CDR3 is 14 amino acids. V lost 5 bases and J lost 4, with 12 bases in between. The CDR3: CASSSSGLYNEQFF. CDR3 in DNA: TGTGCCAGCAGTAGTAGCGGACTGTACAATGAGCAGTTCTTC.

With respect to this clone: The sample holds other DNA sequences that translate to the same CDR3. The chain uses TRBV7-2 and TRBJ1-5, with a tentative D call TRBD1 (5 bases). V lost 3 bases and J 4 bases, leaving 7 bases between the germline ends. This CDR3 contains 13 residues. CDR1 is SGHTA, CDR2 FQGNSA, per germline. The CDR3 DNA is TGTGCCAGCAGCTTGGGGCGGAATCAGCCCCAGCATTTT. Residues: CASSLGRNQPQHF.